The T cell receptor beta chain under discussion was sequenced for a study of blood T cell repertoires in COVID-19. In the original analysis: The assay estimated nucleated cells by amplifying reference gene primers. Produced via immunoSEQ multiplex PCR; TCRdb's table is partial and in-frame only. Clone size and the V and J calls come from that table; the DNA yielded D and trimming. The repertoire holds about 97,000 clones, with roughly 80% as singletons. In regard to this clone: Compared with germline, one end of the junction differs, possibly owing to a read error.

The CDR3 extends over 14 amino acids. Germline CDR1 and CDR2: MGHDK and SYGVNS. Sequenced: peripheral blood. V is TRBV25-1 and J is TRBJ2-3, with 8 bases identical to TRBD2. This sequence originates from a man in his fifties or sixties with acute or convalescent COVID-19. The CDR3 loop reads CASSESGGADTQYF. The CDR3 coding sequence is TGTGCCAGCAGTGAATCGGGGGGGGCAGATACCCAGTATTTT.